Below, 2 T cell receptor beta chains from the same sample are listed, as sequenced in a study of identical twins. TCRdb reprocessed the 5' RACE reads with MiXCR, giving one entry per CDR3 protein. The data contain roughly 500,000 distinct CDR3 sequences, approximately 22% of them singletons. These same data were also listed under a study on T cells expressing NK-cell markers.

Input material: CD4+ T cells sorted from blood. All receptors come from a woman aged 18 to 35 in good health.

The chain uses TRBV18 and TRBJ1-2; 7 bases map to TRBD1. J gave up 2 bases and V 6 bases, and 6 bases lay outside the gene matches. Germline V gene sequence: CDR1 KGHSH, CDR2 LQKENI. The CDR3 is 14 amino acids. The CDR3 sequence: CASSSGQVNYGYTF. CDR3 nucleotide sequence: TGTGCCAGCTCCTCCGGACAGGTCAACTATGGCTACACCTTC.

This clonotype came up a few times. The chain couples TRBV6-2 or TRBV6-3 to TRBJ2-3; D gene unclear. Germline CDR1 reads MNHEY; CDR2 reads SVGEGT. The CDR3 has 15 amino acids. V lost 6 bases to trimming and J lost 2 bases, with 15 bases between them. The CDR3 nucleotides are TGTGCCAGCAGGACACGGGCTACGAACACAGATACGCAGTATTTT. Encoded protein: CASRTRATNTDTQYF.